Each of the 5 T cell receptor beta chains below was sequenced from the same sample in a study of radiotherapy plus CTLA-4 blockade in lung cancer. Sequenced by immunoSEQ multiplex PCR; TCRdb stores in-frame clones only, minus some. Among under 65,000 clones listed, 70% to 80% were seen once. The source material was peripheral blood, sampled from a patient treated with radiotherapy plus ipilimumab. These receptors all stem from a human donor with non-small cell lung cancer who had a complete response to radiotherapy plus ipilimumab.

A few counts support this clone. The CDR3 spells CASSLVPAEDGYTF. CDR3 bases: TGCGCCAGCAGCTTGGTTCCAGCAGAGGATGGCTACACCTTC. The chain has TRBV5-1 and TRBJ1-2; D not certain. The CDR3 extends over 14 amino acids. CDR1 and CDR2 from the germline V gene are SGHRS and YFSETQ. V dropped 0 bases and J dropped 6 bases, with 12 bases sitting between them. The full variable domain, its missing parts supplied by reference TRBV5-1 and TRBJ1-2, is KAGVTQTPRYLIKTRGQQVTLSCSPISGHRSVSWYQQTPGQGLQFLFEYFSETQRNKGNFPGRFSGRQFSNSRSEMNVSTLELGDSALYLCASSLVPAEDGYTFGSGTRLTVV.

The chain links TRBV2 to TRBJ2-5; TRBD2 matches 7 bases. CDR1 and CDR2 (germline): SNHLY, FYNNEI. The CDR3 runs 13 residues. Unmatched junction bases numbered 5, after V lost 6 bases and J lost 4 bases. The CDR3 nucleotides are TGTGCCAGCAGCAGGACTAGGGGAGAGACCCAGTACTTC. Translation gives CASSRTRGETQYF.

CDR3 nucleotide sequence: TGTGCCAGCAGTTACTCGCGAGTCTATGGCTACACCTTC. It translates to CASSYSRVYGYTF. The V gene is TRBV6-5, the J gene TRBJ1-2, with unresolved D. Germline V lookup: CDR1 MNHEY, CDR2 SVGAGI. V was clipped by 0 bases and J by 4 bases, with 6 bases between them. The CDR3 is 13 residues long.

This clone was detected only once. This chain connects TRBV5-1 to TRBJ2-7; 7 bases line up with TRBD1. Germline lookup yields CDR1 SGHRS and CDR2 YFSETQ. This CDR3 is 16 amino acids long. V dropped 3 bases and J dropped 5; count of bases not matched to a gene: 14. The CDR3 region is CASSSVTWTGQDEQYF. The CDR3 DNA follows: TGCGCCAGCAGCTCGGTCACATGGACAGGACAGGACGAGCAGTACTTC.

The chain couples TRBV5-1 to TRBJ2-3; D might be TRBD1 (6 bases). Between the trimmed V and J ends, which lost 1 base and 5 bases, there was a span of 11 bases. This CDR3 spans 14 amino acids. Germline lookup yields CDR1 SGHRS and CDR2 YFSETQ. CDR3 nucleotide sequence: TGCGCCAGCAGCTTGACAGGGCAGTTAGATACGCAGTATTTT. It yields the protein CASSLTGQLDTQYF.